The 30 T cell receptor beta chains given below trace back to one sample, sequenced in a study of T and B cells in COVID-19 patients. Each TRB amplification used about 220-500 ng of genomic DNA from blood. Multiplex PCR with BIOMED2 TRB-A/B primer pools amplified TRB rearrangements. MiXCR was run by TCRdb on the multiplex PCR reads, yielding one entry per CDR3 protein. The sample has 9,000 to 13,000 distinct CDR3 sequences; 33% are singletons. The sequenced sample consisted of blood. The receptors derive from a human donor with active COVID-19.

This clonotype appeared a few times. CDR3 sequence (DNA): TGTGCCAGTAGTTCTCAACCGGTAACCTACAATGAGCAGTTCTTC. The encoded protein is CASSSQPVTYNEQFF. This chain connects TRBV19 to TRBJ2-1; unclear D gene. The CDR3 has 15 residues. Germline CDR1 and CDR2: LNHDA and SQIVND (reference sequence). Trimming removed 5 bases from V and 2 bases from J, with 13 bases in between. The variable domain in full, completed from reference TRBV19 and TRBJ2-1, reads DGGITQSPKYLFRKEGQNVTLSCEQNLNHDAMYWYRQDPGQGLRLIYYSQIVNDFQKGDIAEGYSVSREKKESFPLTVTSAQKNPTAFYLCASSSQPVTYNEQFFGPGTRLTVL.

The chain employs TRBV24-1 and TRBJ2-2; TRBD1 matches 9 bases. Trimming cost V 5 bases and J 4 bases; bases outside gene matches: 7. This CDR3 comprises 16 residues. CDR1 is KGHDR and CDR2 is SFDVKD in the germline V gene. Written as DNA, the CDR3 is TGTGCCACCAGTGCCGGGGGGACAGGGACCACCGGGGAGCTGTTTTTT. It translates to CATSAGGTGTTGELFF.

This clonotype is deemed medium-sized (0.01 to 0.1%). The rearrangement links TRBV6-5 to TRBJ2-1; 9 bases fit TRBD1. The CDR3 has 13 residues. CDR1 is MNHEY, CDR2 SVGAGI, per germline. After removal of 6 bases from V and 5 bases from J, the junction contained 2 bases not matched to a gene. CDR3 sequence reads: CASRGQGHNEQFF. The CDR3 coding sequence is TGTGCCAGCAGAGGACAGGGGCACAATGAGCAGTTCTTC.

By sample share, this clonotype is medium-sized. The chain couples TRBV10-3 to TRBJ2-3; 9 bases are a match to TRBD2. Germline V lookup: CDR1 ENHRY, CDR2 SYGVKD. Trimming cost V 10 bases and J 0 bases; bases outside gene matches: 8. There are 15 residues in the CDR3. The CDR3 here is CATRGRGGSTDTQYF. The CDR3 coding sequence is TGTGCCACCAGAGGGCGGGGGGGCAGCACAGATACGCAGTATTTT.

Note on this clonotype: This may be a read error: a much more frequent sequence differs by one nucleotide. The CDR3 does not close with the conserved phenylalanine or tryptophan, likely indicating a read error. V gene TRBV19 combines with J gene TRBJ2-1; D may correspond to TRBD1 or TRBD2 (6 bases each). Trimming took 7 bases from V and 4 from J, leaving 11 bases between them. Germline V gives CDR1 LNHDA, CDR2 SQIVND (reference sequence). The CDR3 sequence is 13 residues long. The DNA of the CDR3 is TGTGCCAGTAACCGGGGGCGATACAATGAGCAGTTCTTA. Translated: CASNRGRYNEQFL.

The rearrangement links TRBV27 to TRBJ2-3; 13 bases are a match to TRBD2. Trimming took 5 bases from V and 6 from J; bases not matched to a gene: 8. CDR3 length: 16 amino acids. The V gene's germline CDR1 is MNHEY and CDR2 SMNVEV (reference sequence). Here the CDR3 reads CASSTPSTSGGDTQYF. The CDR3 coding sequence is TGTGCCAGCAGTACCCCGTCGACTAGCGGGGGGGATACGCAGTATTTT.

The chain is built from TRBV7-6 and TRBJ1-1; D not resolved. CDR1 and CDR2 (germline): SGHVS, FNYEAQ. V was shortened by 1 base and J by 1 base, with 7 bases between the two germline ends. The CDR3 runs to 14 residues. This CDR3 is CASSLGQPNTEAFF. In nucleotides, the CDR3 is TGTGCCAGCAGCTTAGGACAACCGAACACTGAAGCTTTCTTT.

The table lists this clonotype with a few counts. This rearrangement joins TRBV5-5 to TRBJ2-7; 8 nucleotides align to TRBD1. Germline assignment: CDR1 SGHKS and CDR2 YYEKEE (reference sequence). J was trimmed by 5 bases and V by 4 bases; bases with no gene match: 5. CDR3 length: 13 residues. The CDR3 region is CASSTADRDEQYF. The CDR3 region has the DNA TGTGCCAGCAGCACAGCGGACAGGGACGAGCAGTACTTC.

This chain links TRBV7-9 with TRBJ1-5; D perhaps matches TRBD1 (6 bases). Trimming stripped 7 bases from V and 3 bases from J, with 13 bases between. Germline CDR1 SEHNR, CDR2 FQNEAQ (reference sequence). This CDR3 has 14 amino acids. In DNA form, the CDR3 reads TGTGCCAGCACCCTAGGGGGGCTCAATCAGCCCCAGCATTTT. Amino acid sequence: CASTLGGLNQPQHF.

V usage is TRBV29-1 and J usage is TRBJ1-2; 8 positions agree with TRBD1. The V and J ends lost 7 bases and 4 bases, in that order; junction bases with no gene match: 8. The CDR3 spans 13 residues. Germline V gene data show CDR1 as SQVTM and CDR2 as ANQGSEA. The CDR3 spells CSAGTGRIYGYTF. The CDR3 nucleotides are TGCAGCGCGGGGACAGGCCGAATCTATGGCTACACCTTC.

The gene calls are TRBV28 and TRBJ2-7; 7 bases fit TRBD1. V was pared by 5 bases and J by 3 bases, with 7 bases of the junction left unmatched. Germline V gene data show CDR1 as MDHEN and CDR2 as SYDVKM. The CDR3 has 14 amino acids. The CDR3 spells CASSPDRVSYEQYF. The CDR3 nucleotides read TGTGCCAGCAGTCCAGACAGGGTCAGCTACGAGCAGTACTTC.

This clonotype was picked up a small number of times. The chain carries TRBV6-1 and TRBJ1-1, with D unresolved. The CDR3 length is 14 residues. The V gene's germline CDR1 is MNHNS and CDR2 SASEGT. V gave up 2 bases and J gave up 6 bases, with 13 bases separating them. CDR3 region: CASSEIGRGSEAFF. Written as DNA, the CDR3 is TGTGCCAGCAGTGAAATTGGTCGCGGCTCTGAAGCTTTCTTT.

There are a few counts of this clonotype. The chain recombines TRBV6-5 with TRBJ1-3, with 8 positions matching TRBD1. The length of the CDR3 is 16 residues. Per the germline V gene, CDR1 is MNHEY and CDR2 is SVGAGI. V lost 2 bases to trimming and J lost 2 bases; unmatched junction nucleotides: 5. The CDR3 loop reads CASSYRGQGAGNTIYF. CDR3 coding DNA: TGTGCCAGCAGTTACCGCGGACAGGGAGCTGGAAACACCATATATTTT.

The chain uses TRBV6-5 and TRBJ2-7, with D possibly being TRBD1 (5 bases). Trimming stripped 6 bases from V and 2 bases from J, with 11 bases between. The CDR3 extends over 13 amino acids. Germline V gene lookup returns CDR1 MNHEY and CDR2 SVGAGI. CDR3 coding DNA: TGTGCCAGCAGCCCCAGACAGACCTACGAGCAGTACTTC. This translates into CASSPRQTYEQYF.

As concerns this clonotype: The junction departs from germline at one end; a sequencing error may be responsible. The rearrangement joins TRBV5-6 to TRBJ2-7; no firm D call. From germline, CDR1 is SGHDT and CDR2 YYEEEE. The CDR3 extends over 14 amino acids. The CDR3 reads CASSQEDTVGEQYF. The CDR3 bases are TGCGCCAGCAGCCAAGAAGACACAGTCGGCGAGCAGTACTTC.

This chain joins TRBV19 and TRBJ2-2; perhaps D is TRBD1 or TRBD2 (7 bases each). The CDR3 spans 14 residues. The V end lost 8 bases, the J end lost 6 bases, and 16 bases lay between the germline ends. Germline loops: CDR1 LNHDA, CDR2 SQIVND (reference sequence). CDR3 amino acids: CASGFRGGPGELFF. The CDR3 nucleotides are TGTGCCAGTGGTTTCAGGGGGGGGCCCGGGGAGCTGTTTTTT.

This clonotype has just a few counts. V usage is TRBV12-3 or TRBV12-4 and J usage is TRBJ2-3; TRBD2 is a possible D gene (5 bases). V dropped 8 bases and J dropped 5 bases, with 17 bases sitting between them. The CDR3 sequence is 14 residues long. CDR3 nucleotides: TGTGCCAGCGGACTGCCGCATTCCGGAGATACGCAGTATTTT. This encodes CASGLPHSGDTQYF.

The chain links TRBV10-3 to TRBJ2-3; D unclear. Germline V gene sequence: CDR1 ENHRY, CDR2 SYGVKD. The CDR3 has 13 amino acids. V gave up 1 base and J gave up 2 bases, with 4 bases separating them. The CDR3 DNA follows: TGTGCCATCAGTGAGTTATTCACAGATACGCAGTATTTT. It encodes CAISELFTDTQYF.

V usage is TRBV27 and J usage is TRBJ1-2; 8 positions agree with TRBD1. V trimming: 5 bases; J trimming: 8 bases; junction bases outside the gene matches: 7. The V gene's germline CDR1 is MNHEY and CDR2 SMNVEV (reference sequence). The CDR3 consists of 13 residues. The CDR3 loop is CASSHRQGSGYTF. CDR3 nucleotides: TGTGCCAGCAGTCACCGACAGGGGTCGGGCTACACCTTC.

This clonotype showed up just a few times. The chain carries TRBV6-2 or TRBV6-3 and TRBJ2-3; 8 nucleotides align to TRBD1. Trimming removed 7 bases from V and 2 bases from J; junction bases left unmatched: 8. Germline V gives CDR1 MNHEY, CDR2 SVGEGT. The CDR3 runs to 15 residues. The CDR3 region is CASMSWTGHTDTQYF. The DNA of the CDR3 is TGTGCCAGCATGTCGTGGACAGGGCACACAGATACGCAGTATTTT.

This chain uses TRBV5-6 with TRBJ2-3; D is perhaps TRBD1 (6 bases). Germline V gene sequence: CDR1 SGHDT, CDR2 YYEEEE. The CDR3 length is 16 residues. Trimming left V 3 bases short and J 0 bases short, with 14 bases between. The CDR3 DNA is TGTGCCAGCAGCTCCTACTGGACAGATAGCACAGATACGCAGTATTTT. Residues: CASSSYWTDSTDTQYF.

The V gene is TRBV4-2, the J gene TRBJ2-4; no firm D call. Germline assignment: CDR1 LGHNA and CDR2 YNFKEQ. The CDR3 contains 14 residues. V shed 1 base and J shed 9 bases, with 13 bases lying between them. The CDR3: CASSQGDSRAIQYF. The CDR3 region has the DNA TGTGCCAGCAGCCAAGGGGATAGCCGGGCCATTCAGTACTTC.

The chain recombines TRBV24-1 with TRBJ1-5; D remains unclear. The CDR3 extends over 17 amino acids. Germline CDR1 is KGHDR and CDR2 is SFDVKD. Trimming took 2 bases from V and 2 from J, leaving 15 bases between them. The CDR3 nucleotides read TGTGCCACCAGTGATTCAGTCGGCGGGAGAGGCAATCAGCCCCAGCATTTT. Translation gives CATSDSVGGRGNQPQHF.

This rearrangement joins TRBV25-1 to TRBJ2-7, with unresolved D. Germline V lookup: CDR1 MGHDK, CDR2 SYGVNS. The ends were cut back, 8 bases at V and 0 bases at J, with 14 bases in the middle. This CDR3 spans 14 amino acids. DNA for the CDR3: TGTGCCAGCTCGGACGGTGGTTACTCCTACGAGCAGTACTTC. This encodes CASSDGGYSYEQYF.

By proportion, this clonotype is medium-sized. Here the CDR3 DNA reads TGTGCCACCAGCAGAGTTGGGACCAAAGATACGCAGTATTTT. Its protein is CATSRVGTKDTQYF. V and J are TRBV15 and TRBJ2-3; D tentatively fits TRBD1 or TRBD2 (5 bases each). Germline V gives CDR1 LNHNV, CDR2 YYDKDF (reference sequence). V was pared by 1 base and J by 5 bases, with 10 bases between. The CDR3 spans 14 residues.

This chain uses TRBV5-5 with TRBJ2-7; D gene ambiguous. CDR1 is SGHKS and CDR2 is YYEKEE in the germline V gene (reference sequence). Trimming shortened V by 4 bases and J by 0 bases, and 23 bases separated the two germline ends. The CDR3 extends over 18 amino acids. The CDR3 loop reads CASSKDPGPGFRSYEQYF. As DNA, the CDR3 is TGTGCCAGCAGCAAAGACCCCGGTCCCGGTTTTCGCTCCTACGAGCAGTACTTC.

The V and J genes are TRBV5-4 and TRBJ2-5; 9 nucleotides agree with TRBD2. Germline lookup yields CDR1 SGHNT and CDR2 YYREEE (reference sequence). Trimming removed 0 bases from V and 4 bases from J; junction bases left unmatched: 10. The length of the CDR3 is 17 residues. The CDR3 loop reads CASSLAGASGVGETQYF. In nucleotides, the CDR3 is TGTGCCAGCAGCTTGGCCGGGGCTAGCGGGGTGGGAGAGACCCAGTACTTC.

The CDR3 loop is CSARHTYNEQFF. CDR3 nucleotide sequence: TGCAGTGCTCGCCATACCTACAATGAGCAGTTCTTC. The chain links TRBV20-1 to TRBJ2-1; D gene unclear. Germline lookup yields CDR1 DFQATT and CDR2 SNEGSKA (reference sequence). V shed 5 bases and J shed 2 bases, with 7 bases lying between them. The CDR3 length is 12 residues.

This clonotype was detected only a few times. J is TRBJ2-3 and V is TRBV14; D not certain. Germline V gene sequence: CDR1 SGHDN, CDR2 FVKESK. Trimming removed 1 base from V and 8 bases from J, with 7 bases in between. CDR3 length: 12 residues. CDR3 protein: CASSQVKVTQYF. CDR3 bases: TGTGCCAGCAGCCAAGTCAAGGTTACGCAGTATTTT.

This clonotype was observed a handful of times. The chain is built from TRBV12-3 or TRBV12-4 and TRBJ2-1, with D possibly being TRBD1 (5 bases). V was cut by 1 base and J by 6 bases, with 7 bases left in between. The CDR3 contains 13 residues. The CDR3 nucleotides are TGTGCCAGCAGTTTAGGACAGAGCAATGAGCAGTTCTTC. Translating it yields CASSLGQSNEQFF.